This TCR beta chain was identified in a study of control samples from healthy donors and cancer patients. Comment on this clone: The junction does not match germline at one end; this may be a read error.

Clones were sequenced by immunoSEQ multiplex PCR, and TCRdb holds only the in-frame ones, with some missing. The sample carries about 150,000 clones, roughly 93% recorded once. Sequences were obtained from blood. This receptor was taken from a middle-aged man in good health.

The CDR3 region is CASGLDGKVGNTIYF. DNA for the CDR3: TGTGCCAGCGGCTTAGACGGGAAGGTTGGAAACACCATATATTTT. The gene calls are TRBV7-2 and TRBJ1-3, with D unclear. Germline V gene lookup returns CDR1 SGHTA and CDR2 FQGNSA. This CDR3 contains 15 residues.